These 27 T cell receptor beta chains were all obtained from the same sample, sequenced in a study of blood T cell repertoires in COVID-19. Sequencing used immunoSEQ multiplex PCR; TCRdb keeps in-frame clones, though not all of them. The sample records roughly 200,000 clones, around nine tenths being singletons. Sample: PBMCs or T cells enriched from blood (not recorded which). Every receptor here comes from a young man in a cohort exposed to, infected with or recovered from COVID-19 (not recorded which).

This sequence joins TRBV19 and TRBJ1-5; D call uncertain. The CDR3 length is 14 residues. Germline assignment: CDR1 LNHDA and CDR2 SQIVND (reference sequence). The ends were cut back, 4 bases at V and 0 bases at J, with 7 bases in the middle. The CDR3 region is CASSNRGSNQPQHF. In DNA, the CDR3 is TGTGCCAGTAGTAATCGCGGTAGCAATCAGCCCCAGCATTTT.

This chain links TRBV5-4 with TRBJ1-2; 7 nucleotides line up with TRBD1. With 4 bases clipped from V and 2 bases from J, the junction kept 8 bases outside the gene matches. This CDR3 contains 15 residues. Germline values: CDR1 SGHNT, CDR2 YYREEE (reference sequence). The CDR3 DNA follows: TGTGCCAGCAGCCGACTTACGACAGGGAACTATGGCTACACCTTC. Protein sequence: CASSRLTTGNYGYTF.

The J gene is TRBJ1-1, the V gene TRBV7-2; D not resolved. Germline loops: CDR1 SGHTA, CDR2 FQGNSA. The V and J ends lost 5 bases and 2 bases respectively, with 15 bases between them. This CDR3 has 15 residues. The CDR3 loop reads CASSPRPFPNTEAFF. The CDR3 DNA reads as TGTGCCAGCAGCCCCAGGCCCTTTCCAAACACTGAAGCTTTCTTT.

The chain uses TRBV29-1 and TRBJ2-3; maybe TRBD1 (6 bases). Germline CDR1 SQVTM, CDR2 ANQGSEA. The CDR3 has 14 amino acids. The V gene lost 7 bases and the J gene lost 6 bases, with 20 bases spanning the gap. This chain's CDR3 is CSARDTQAHDTQYF. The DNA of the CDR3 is TGCAGCGCCCGGGACACCCAGGCACACGATACGCAGTATTTT.

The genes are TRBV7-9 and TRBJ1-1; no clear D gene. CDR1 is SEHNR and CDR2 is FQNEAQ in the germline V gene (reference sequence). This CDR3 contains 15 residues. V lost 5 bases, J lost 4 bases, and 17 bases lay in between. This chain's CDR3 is CASSPPLRGATEAFF. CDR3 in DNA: TGTGCCAGCAGCCCGCCGCTTCGGGGTGCCACTGAAGCTTTCTTT.

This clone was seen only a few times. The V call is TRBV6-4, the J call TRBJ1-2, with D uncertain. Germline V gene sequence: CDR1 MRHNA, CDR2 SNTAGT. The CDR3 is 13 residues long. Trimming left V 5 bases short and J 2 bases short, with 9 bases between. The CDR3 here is CASSRGSNYGYTF. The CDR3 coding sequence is TGTGCCAGCAGTCGCGGCAGCAACTATGGCTACACCTTC.

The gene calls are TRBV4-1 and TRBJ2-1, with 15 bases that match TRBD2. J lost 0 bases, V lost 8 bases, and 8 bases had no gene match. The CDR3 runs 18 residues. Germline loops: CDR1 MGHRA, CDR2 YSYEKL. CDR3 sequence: CASQSGTSGGSSYNEQFF. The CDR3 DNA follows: TGCGCCAGCCAGTCCGGGACTAGCGGGGGGAGCTCCTACAATGAGCAGTTCTTC.

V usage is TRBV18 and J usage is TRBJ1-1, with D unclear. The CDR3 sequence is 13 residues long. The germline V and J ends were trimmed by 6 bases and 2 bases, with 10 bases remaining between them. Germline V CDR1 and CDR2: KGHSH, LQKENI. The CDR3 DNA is TGTGCCAGCTCGGGCCAGGATAACACTGAAGCTTTCTTT. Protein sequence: CASSGQDNTEAFF.

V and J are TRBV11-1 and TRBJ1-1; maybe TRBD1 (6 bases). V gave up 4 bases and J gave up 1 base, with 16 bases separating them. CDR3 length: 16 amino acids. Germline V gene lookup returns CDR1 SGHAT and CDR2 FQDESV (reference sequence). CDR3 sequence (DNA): TGTGCCAGCAGCTCTTACAGGGTATTAACGAACACTGAAGCTTTCTTT. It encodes CASSSYRVLTNTEAFF. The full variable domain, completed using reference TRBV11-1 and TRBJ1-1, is EAEVAQSPRYKITEKSQAVAFWCDPISGHATLYWYRQILGQGPELLVQFQDESVVDDSQLPKDRFSAERLKGVDSTLKIQPAELGDSAMYLCASSSYRVLTNTEAFFGQGTRLTVV.

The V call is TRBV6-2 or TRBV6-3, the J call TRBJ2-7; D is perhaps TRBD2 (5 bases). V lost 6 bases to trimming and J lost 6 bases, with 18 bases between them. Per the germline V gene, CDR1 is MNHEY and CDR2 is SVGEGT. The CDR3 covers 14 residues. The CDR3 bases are TGTGCCAGCAGCCCTGCGGTCCTAAGCGGCGAGCAGTACTTC. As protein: CASSPAVLSGEQYF.

In DNA, the CDR3 is TGTGCCAGCAGCGAGACAGGAAACACCGGGGAGCTGTTTTTT. This gives the protein CASSETGNTGELFF. The J gene is TRBJ2-2, the V gene TRBV5-6; perhaps TRBD1 as D (6 bases). The CDR3 loop spans 14 amino acids. Trimming removed 4 bases at V and 2 bases at J, with 9 bases between. Germline CDR1 SGHDT, CDR2 YYEEEE. Complete variable domain (other parts from reference TRBV5-6 and TRBJ2-2): DAGVTQSPTHLIKTRGQQVTLRCSPKSGHDTVSWYQQALGQGPQFIFQYYEEEERQRGNFPDRFSGHQFPNYSSELNVNALLLGDSALYLCASSETGNTGELFFGEGSRLTVL.

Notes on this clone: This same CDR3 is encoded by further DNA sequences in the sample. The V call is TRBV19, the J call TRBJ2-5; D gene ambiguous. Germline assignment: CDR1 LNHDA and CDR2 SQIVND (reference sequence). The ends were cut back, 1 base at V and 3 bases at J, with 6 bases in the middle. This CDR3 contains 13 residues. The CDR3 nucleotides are TGTGCCAGTAGTATAGGGCAGAAAGAGACCCAGTACTTC. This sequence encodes CASSIGQKETQYF.

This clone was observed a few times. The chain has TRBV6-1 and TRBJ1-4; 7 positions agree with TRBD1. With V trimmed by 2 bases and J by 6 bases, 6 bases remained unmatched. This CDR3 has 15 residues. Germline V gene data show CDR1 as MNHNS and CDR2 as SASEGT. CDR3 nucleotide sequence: TGTGCCAGCAGTGAACGGACAGGATCTTATGAAAAACTGTTTTTT. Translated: CASSERTGSYEKLFF.

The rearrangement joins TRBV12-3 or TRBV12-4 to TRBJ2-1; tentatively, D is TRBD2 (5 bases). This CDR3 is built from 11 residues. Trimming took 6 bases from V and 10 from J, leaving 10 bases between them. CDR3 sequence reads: CASSLPGEQFF. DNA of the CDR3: TGTGCCAGCAGCCTCCCGGGGGAGCAGTTCTTC.

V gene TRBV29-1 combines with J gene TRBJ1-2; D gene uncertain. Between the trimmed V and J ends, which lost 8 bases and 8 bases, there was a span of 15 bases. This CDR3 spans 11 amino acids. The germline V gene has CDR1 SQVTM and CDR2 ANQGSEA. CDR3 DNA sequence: TGCAGCTTCGGGGAGGGTTTCGGCTACACCTTC. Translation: CSFGEGFGYTF.

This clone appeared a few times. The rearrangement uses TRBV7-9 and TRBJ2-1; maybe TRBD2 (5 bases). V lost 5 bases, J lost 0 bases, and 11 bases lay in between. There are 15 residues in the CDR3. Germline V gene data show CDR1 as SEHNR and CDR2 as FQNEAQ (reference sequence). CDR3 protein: CASSPYDYSYNEQFF. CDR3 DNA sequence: TGTGCCAGCAGCCCGTACGACTACTCCTACAATGAGCAGTTCTTC.

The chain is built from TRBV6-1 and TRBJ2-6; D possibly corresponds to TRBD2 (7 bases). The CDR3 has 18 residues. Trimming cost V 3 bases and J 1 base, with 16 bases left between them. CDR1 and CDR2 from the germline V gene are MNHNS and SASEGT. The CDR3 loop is CASSDPPGGASGANVLTF. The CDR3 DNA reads TGTGCCAGCAGTGACCCCCCGGGGGGCGCGTCTGGGGCCAACGTCCTGACTTTC.

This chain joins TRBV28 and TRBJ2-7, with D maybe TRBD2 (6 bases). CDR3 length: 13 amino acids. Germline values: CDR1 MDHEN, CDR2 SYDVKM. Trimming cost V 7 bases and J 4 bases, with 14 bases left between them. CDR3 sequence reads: CASTWKGRYEQYF. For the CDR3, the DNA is TGTGCCAGCACCTGGAAAGGGAGGTACGAGCAGTACTTC.

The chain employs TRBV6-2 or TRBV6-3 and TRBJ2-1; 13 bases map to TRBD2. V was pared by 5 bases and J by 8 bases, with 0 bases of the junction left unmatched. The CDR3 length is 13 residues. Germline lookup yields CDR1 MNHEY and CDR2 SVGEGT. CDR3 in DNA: TGTGCCAGCAGTGGACTAGCGGGAGATGAGCAGTTCTTC. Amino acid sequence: CASSGLAGDEQFF.

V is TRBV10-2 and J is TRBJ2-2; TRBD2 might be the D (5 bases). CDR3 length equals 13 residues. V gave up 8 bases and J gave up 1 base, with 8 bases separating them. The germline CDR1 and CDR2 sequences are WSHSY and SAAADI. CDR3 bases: TGCGCCAGCTCCGGGGAGAACACCGGGGAGCTGTTTTTT. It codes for CASSGENTGELFF.

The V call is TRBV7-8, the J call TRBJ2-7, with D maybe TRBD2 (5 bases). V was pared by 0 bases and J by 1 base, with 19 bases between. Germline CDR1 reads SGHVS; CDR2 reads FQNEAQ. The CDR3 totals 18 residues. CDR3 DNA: TGTGCCAGCAGCTTAGCCGCTGGGTCCGAGGGAGCGTCCTACGAGCAGTACTTC. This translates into CASSLAAGSEGASYEQYF.

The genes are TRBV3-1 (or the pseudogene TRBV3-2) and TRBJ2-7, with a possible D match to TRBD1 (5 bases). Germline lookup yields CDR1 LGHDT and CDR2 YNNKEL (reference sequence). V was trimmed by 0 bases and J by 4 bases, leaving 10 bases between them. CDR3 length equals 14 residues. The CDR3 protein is CASSQDQRGYEQYF. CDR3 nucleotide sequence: TGTGCCAGCAGCCAAGATCAAAGGGGTTACGAGCAGTACTTC.

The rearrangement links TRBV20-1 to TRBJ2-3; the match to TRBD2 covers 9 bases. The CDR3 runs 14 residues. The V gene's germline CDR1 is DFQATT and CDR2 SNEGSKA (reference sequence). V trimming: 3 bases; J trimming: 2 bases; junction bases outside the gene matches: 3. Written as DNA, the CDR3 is TGCAGTGCTAGTAGCGGGAGCGCCACAGATACGCAGTATTTT. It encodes CSASSGSATDTQYF.

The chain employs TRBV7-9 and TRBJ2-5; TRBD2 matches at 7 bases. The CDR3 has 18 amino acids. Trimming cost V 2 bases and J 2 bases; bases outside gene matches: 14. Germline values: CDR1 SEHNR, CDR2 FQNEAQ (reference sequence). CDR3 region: CASSLPSSGHRRQETQYF. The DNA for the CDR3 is TGTGCCAGCAGCTTACCAAGTAGCGGGCACAGGAGGCAAGAGACCCAGTACTTC. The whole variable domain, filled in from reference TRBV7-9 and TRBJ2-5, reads DTGVSQNPRHKITKRGQNVTFRCDPISEHNRLYWYRQTLGQGPEFLTYFQNEAQLEKSRLLSDRFSAERPKGSFSTLEIQRTEQGDSAMYLCASSLPSSGHRRQETQYFGPGTRLLVL.

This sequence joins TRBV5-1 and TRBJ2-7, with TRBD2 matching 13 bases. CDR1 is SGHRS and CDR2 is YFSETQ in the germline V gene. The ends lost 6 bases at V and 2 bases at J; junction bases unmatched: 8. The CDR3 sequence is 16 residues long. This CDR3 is CASNSGGLAGAYEQYF. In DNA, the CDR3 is TGCGCCAGCAATTCCGGCGGACTAGCGGGAGCCTACGAGCAGTACTTC. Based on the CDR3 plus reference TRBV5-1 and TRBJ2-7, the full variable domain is KAGVTQTPRYLIKTRGQQVTLSCSPISGHRSVSWYQQTPGQGLQFLFEYFSETQRNKGNFPGRFSGRQFSNSRSEMNVSTLELGDSALYLCASNSGGLAGAYEQYFGPGTRLTVT.

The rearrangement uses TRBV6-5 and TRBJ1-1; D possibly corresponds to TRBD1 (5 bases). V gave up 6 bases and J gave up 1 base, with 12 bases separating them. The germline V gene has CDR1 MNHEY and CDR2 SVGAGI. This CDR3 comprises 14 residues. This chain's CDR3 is CASRLNTGNTEAFF. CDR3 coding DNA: TGTGCCAGCAGACTTAACACAGGGAACACTGAAGCTTTCTTT.

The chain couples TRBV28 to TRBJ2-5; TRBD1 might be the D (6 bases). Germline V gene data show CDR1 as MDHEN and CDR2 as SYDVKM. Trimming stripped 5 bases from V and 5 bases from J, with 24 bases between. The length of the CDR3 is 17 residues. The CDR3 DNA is TGTGCCAGCAGTCCTGTTCGACAGGTCCCAAGAGGGGAGACCCAGTACTTC. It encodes CASSPVRQVPRGETQYF.